The present entry profiles one T cell receptor (beta chain) with its context. Its antigen is as yet unknown. This specimen comes from a study of cytotoxic CD8 clonotypes in ibrutinib-treated CLL. Turning to the study itself: The study recorded mean values of approximately 260,000 productive templates and 94,082 productive rearrangements per sample. Study-wide results and caveats: Patients had baseline clonality above age-matched healthy donors, and this clonality moved with circulating CD8+ T-cell counts.

The V end lost 6 bases, the J end lost 9 bases, and 24 bases lay between the germline ends. The CDR3 spans 16 residues. Germline V gives CDR1 SNHLY, CDR2 FYNNEI. The sequencing depth, 1 in 200,000 to 1 in 1 million T cells, was the target. The method was immunoSEQ multiplex PCR; TCRdb's version includes in-frame clones alone and lacks a portion of them. This sample carries 200,000 or so clones, approximately 70% of them seen once, and the ten largest clones take roughly 6.4%. PBMCs that had been cryopreserved were the source of 1.5 to 2 micrograms of genomic DNA for TCR beta libraries. The genes are TRBV2 and TRBJ1-5; possible D gene TRBD1, 6 bases. Source: PBMCs, taken after 12 months of ibrutinib treatment. The TCR originated in a human donor with chronic lymphocytic leukemia. This CDR3 reads CASSGRQAPLGGPQHF. In DNA, the CDR3 is TGTGCCAGCAGCGGTAGACAGGCTCCCTTGGGGGGGCCCCAGCATTTT.